The rows below give T cell receptor beta chains drawn from one sample of a study of blood T cell repertoires in COVID-19. TCRdb's copy holds only in-frame clones and misses some; the assay was immunoSEQ multiplex PCR. The repertoire holds roughly 70,000 clones, with around 81% as singletons. The sequenced sample was peripheral blood. The receptor set was obtained from a human donor in a cohort sampled during active COVID-19. The CDR3 runs from the conserved cysteine through the conserved F or W. The order of the fields is J gene, D gene, V gene, clone size, CDR3 protein, CDR3 DNA. D genes are given only for firm matches. A clone size is listed for some rows: how often the clone was seen (once, few, many), or a class if it is expanded.

J gene: TRBJ2-5
D gene: NA
V gene: TRBV2
clone size: NA
CDR3 protein: CASSRRVQETQYF
CDR3 DNA: TGTGCCAGCAGTCGCAGGGTTCAAGAGACCCAGTACTTC

J gene: TRBJ2-7
D gene: TRBD1
V gene: TRBV9
clone size: NA
CDR3 protein: CASSVGWDRIYEQYF
CDR3 DNA: TGTGCCAGCAGCGTAGGCTGGGACAGGATCTACGAGCAGTACTTC

J gene: TRBJ2-1
D gene: NA
V gene: TRBV5-4
clone size: NA
CDR3 protein: CASSSGTTYNEQFF
CDR3 DNA: TGTGCCAGCAGCAGCGGGACAACCTACAATGAGCAGTTCTTC

J gene: TRBJ2-2
D gene: TRBD1
V gene: TRBV2
clone size: NA
CDR3 protein: CASQYRGNTGELFF
CDR3 DNA: TGTGCCAGCCAATACAGGGGTAACACCGGGGAGCTGTTTTTT

J gene: TRBJ2-2
D gene: NA
V gene: TRBV27
clone size: NA
CDR3 protein: CASSALGGANTGELFF
CDR3 DNA: TGTGCCAGCAGTGCCCTGGGGGGTGCCAACACCGGGGAGCTGTTTTTT

J gene: TRBJ2-5
D gene: TRBD1
V gene: TRBV28
clone size: NA
CDR3 protein: CASSPDRVQETQYF
CDR3 DNA: TGTGCCAGCAGTCCCGACAGGGTCCAAGAGACCCAGTACTTC

J gene: TRBJ2-3
D gene: TRBD2
V gene: TRBV29-1
clone size: NA
CDR3 protein: CSVEGASGSPDTQYF
CDR3 DNA: TGCAGCGTTGAAGGGGCTAGCGGCTCCCCAGATACGCAGTATTTT

J gene: TRBJ2-7
D gene: TRBD1
V gene: TRBV4-3
clone size: NA
CDR3 protein: CASSQGWTGGYYEQYF
CDR3 DNA: TGCGCCAGCAGCCAAGGGTGGACAGGGGGGTACTACGAGCAGTACTTC

J gene: TRBJ2-3
D gene: NA
V gene: TRBV12-3/TRBV12-4
clone size: NA
CDR3 protein: CASSLGSEDTQYF
CDR3 DNA: TGTGCCAGCAGTTTAGGTTCCGAGGATACGCAGTATTTT

J gene: TRBJ2-7
D gene: TRBD2
V gene: TRBV6-5
clone size: once
CDR3 protein: CASNPAGEAPYEQYF
CDR3 DNA: TGTGCCAGCAACCCAGCGGGGGAAGCCCCCTACGAGCAGTACTTC

J gene: TRBJ1-2
D gene: TRBD1
V gene: TRBV5-4
clone size: NA
CDR3 protein: CASSLGGTGGRYGYTF
CDR3 DNA: TGTGCCAGCAGCTTGGGAGGGACAGGGGGACGCTATGGCTACACCTTC

J gene: TRBJ1-2
D gene: TRBD1
V gene: TRBV3-1/TRBV3-2
clone size: NA
CDR3 protein: CASTLKDRDYGYTF
CDR3 DNA: TGTGCCAGCACCTTGAAGGACAGGGACTATGGCTACACCTTC

J gene: TRBJ1-5
D gene: TRBD1
V gene: TRBV19
clone size: NA
CDR3 protein: CASSRAGQDLTVQPQHF
CDR3 DNA: TGTGCCAGTAGTAGGGCTGGACAGGACTTGACTGTTCAGCCCCAGCATTTT

J gene: TRBJ2-5
D gene: NA
V gene: TRBV6-2/TRBV6-3
clone size: NA
CDR3 protein: CASSYTGETQYF
CDR3 DNA: TGTGCCAGCAGTTACACAGGGGAGACCCAGTACTTC